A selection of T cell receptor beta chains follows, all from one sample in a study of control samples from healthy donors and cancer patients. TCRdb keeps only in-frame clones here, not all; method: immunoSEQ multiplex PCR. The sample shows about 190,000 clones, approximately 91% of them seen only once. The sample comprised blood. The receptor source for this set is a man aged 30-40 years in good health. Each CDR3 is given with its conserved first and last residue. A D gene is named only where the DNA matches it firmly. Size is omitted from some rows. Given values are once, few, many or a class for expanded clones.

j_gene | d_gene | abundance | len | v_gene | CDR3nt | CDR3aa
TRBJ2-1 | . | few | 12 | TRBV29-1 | TGCAGCGCCCCCGCGGGGCGAATGGAGCAGTTCTTC | CSAPAGRMEQFF
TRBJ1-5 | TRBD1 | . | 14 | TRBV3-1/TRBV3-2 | TGTGCCAGCAGCCGAGACAGGGTTGGTCAGCCCCAGCATTTT | CASSRDRVGQPQHF
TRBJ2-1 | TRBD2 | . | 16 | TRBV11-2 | TGTGCCAGCAGCTTAGGGCCTAGCGGGGGGATCGATGAGCAGTTCTTC | CASSLGPSGGIDEQFF
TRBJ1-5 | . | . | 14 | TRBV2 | TGTGCCAGCAAACCGGACCCAAGCAATCAGCCCCAGCATTTT | CASKPDPSNQPQHF
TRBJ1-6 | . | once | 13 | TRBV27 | TGTGCCAGCAGTCGGACAGTAGATTCACCCCTCCACTTT | CASSRTVDSPLHF
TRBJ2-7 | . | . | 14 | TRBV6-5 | TGTGCCAGCAGTTACGATACAGGGAGGAACGAGCAGTACTTC | CASSYDTGRNEQYF
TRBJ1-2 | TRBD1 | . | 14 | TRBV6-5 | TGTGCCAGCAGTTACTCAGGACAGGGTTATGGCTACACCTTC | CASSYSGQGYGYTF
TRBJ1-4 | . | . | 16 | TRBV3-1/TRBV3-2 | TGTGCCAGCAGCCCTGGCGGCGGGACGTCTAATGAAAAACTGTTTTTT | CASSPGGGTSNEKLFF
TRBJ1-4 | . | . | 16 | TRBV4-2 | TGTGCCAGCAGCCAAGATATGGCAGCTGGAAGTGAAAAACTGTTTTTT | CASSQDMAAGSEKLFF
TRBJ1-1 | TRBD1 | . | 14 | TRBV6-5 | TGTGCCAGCAGCCCGGACAGGGAGAGGGCTGAAGCTTTCTTT | CASSPDRERAEAFF
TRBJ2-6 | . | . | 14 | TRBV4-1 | TGCGCCAGCAGCCAGCTCGAAAGGGCCAACGTCCTGACTTTC | CASSQLERANVLTF
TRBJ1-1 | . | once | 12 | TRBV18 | TGTGCCAGCTCACCGATGGTCACTGAAGCTTTCTTT | CASSPMVTEAFF
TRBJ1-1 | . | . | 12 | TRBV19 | TGTGCCAGTAGAAAAATGAACACTGAAGCTTTCTTT | CASRKMNTEAFF
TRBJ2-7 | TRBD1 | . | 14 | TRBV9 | TGTGCCAGCAACCCGACAGGGAATATAGGCGAGCAGTACTTC | CASNPTGNIGEQYF
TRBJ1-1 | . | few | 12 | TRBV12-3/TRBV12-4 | TGTGCCAGCAGTTTCGTAGGTTTTGAAGCTTTCTTT | CASSFVGFEAFF
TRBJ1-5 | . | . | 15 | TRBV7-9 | TGTGCCAGCAGCTTAGCTAGCTCTCCAAATCAGCCCCAGCATTTT | CASSLASSPNQPQHF
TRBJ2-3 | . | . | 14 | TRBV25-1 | TGTGCCAGCAGTTACGACTCCGTTGGGGATACGCAGTATTTT | CASSYDSVGDTQYF
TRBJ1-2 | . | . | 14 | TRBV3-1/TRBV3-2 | TGTGCCAGCAGCCACTCAGCTACTAACTATGGCTACACCTTC | CASSHSATNYGYTF
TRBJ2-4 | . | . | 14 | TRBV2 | TGTGCCAGCAGTCTCCAGGGGCAGGAAAACATTCAGTACTTC | CASSLQGQENIQYF
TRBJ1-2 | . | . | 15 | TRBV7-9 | TGTGCCAGCAGCTTAGGGGAGCGTGGGCCTTATGGCTACACCTTC | CASSLGERGPYGYTF
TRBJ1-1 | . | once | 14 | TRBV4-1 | TGCGCCAGCAGCCAAGGCGGGATTCAGGGGCGAGCTTTCTTT | CASSQGGIQGRAFF
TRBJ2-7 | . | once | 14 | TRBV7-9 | TGTGCCAGCGGGGGGAGGGGGAAACCCTACGAGCAGTACTTC | CASGGRGKPYEQYF
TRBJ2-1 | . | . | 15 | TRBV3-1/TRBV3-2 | TGTGCCAGCAGGCTGGGACCCGCTGGGTCCAATGAGCAGTTCTTC | CASRLGPAGSNEQFF
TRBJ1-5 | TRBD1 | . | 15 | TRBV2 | TGTGCCAGCAGTGAAAGGGGGCACCCAGATCAGCCCCAGCATTTT | CASSERGHPDQPQHF
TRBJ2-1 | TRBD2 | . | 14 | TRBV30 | TGTGCCTGGTCACTAGCGGGGGGGCCGTTTGAGCAGTTCTTC | CAWSLAGGPFEQFF
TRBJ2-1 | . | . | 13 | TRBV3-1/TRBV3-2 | TGTGCCAGCAGCCACAACCCAGGGGATGAGCAGTTCTTC | CASSHNPGDEQFF
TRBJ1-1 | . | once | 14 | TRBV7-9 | TGTGCCAGCAGCTTTACAGGTCTGGGCACTGAAGCTTTCTTT | CASSFTGLGTEAFF
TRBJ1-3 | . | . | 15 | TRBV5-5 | TGTGCCAGCAGCTCCCTCAGGGACTCTGGAAACACCATATATTTT | CASSSLRDSGNTIYF
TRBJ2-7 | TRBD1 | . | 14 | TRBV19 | TGTGCCAGTAGTAACAGGGACAGCATTTCCGAGCAGTACTTC | CASSNRDSISEQYF
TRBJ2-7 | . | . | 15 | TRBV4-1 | TGCGCCAGCAGCCAAGTCCCGGGCCCATTCTACGAGCAGTACTTC | CASSQVPGPFYEQYF
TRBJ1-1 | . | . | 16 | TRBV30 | TGTGCCTGGAATATAAGGTCCCAGCCTATGAACACTGAAGCTTTCTTT | CAWNIRSQPMNTEAFF
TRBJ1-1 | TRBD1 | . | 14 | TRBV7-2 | TGTGCCAGCAGCGCGATCAGGGGGGACACTGAAGCTTTCTTT | CASSAIRGDTEAFF
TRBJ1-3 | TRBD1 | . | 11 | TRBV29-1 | TGCAGCGGGACAGGGTCAGACACCATATATTTT | CSGTGSDTIYF
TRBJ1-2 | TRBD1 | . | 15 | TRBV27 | TGTGCCAGCAGTGAATCCCGGGACAGGGTTTATGGCTACACCTTC | CASSESRDRVYGYTF
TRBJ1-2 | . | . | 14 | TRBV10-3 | TGTGCCATCAGTGGTCGAGGAGGAGACTATGGCTACACCTTC | CAISGRGGDYGYTF
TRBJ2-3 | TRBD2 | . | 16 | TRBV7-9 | TGTGCCAGCAGCTTAGGGACGGGGGGGCCCACGGATACGCAGTATTTT | CASSLGTGGPTDTQYF
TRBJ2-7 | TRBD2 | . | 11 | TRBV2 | TGTGCCAGCAGTGAGGGGGGGGAGCAGTACTTC | CASSEGGEQYF
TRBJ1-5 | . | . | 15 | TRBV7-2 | TGTGCCAGCAGGGAGAGGACAGCGGGTTTTCAGCCCCAGCATTTT | CASRERTAGFQPQHF
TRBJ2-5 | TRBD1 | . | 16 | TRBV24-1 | TGTGCCACCAGTGATTTTGAGGACAGGGGGCTAGAGACCCAGTACTTC | CATSDFEDRGLETQYF
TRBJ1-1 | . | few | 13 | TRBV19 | TGTGCCAGTAGTACGATAATGAACACTGAAGCTTTCTTT | CASSTIMNTEAFF
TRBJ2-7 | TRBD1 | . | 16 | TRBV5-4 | TGTGCCAGCAGCTTGGGGGGGACAGGGGACCTCTACGAGCAGTACTTC | CASSLGGTGDLYEQYF
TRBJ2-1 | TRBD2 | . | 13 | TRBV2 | TGTGCCAGCATAGCGGGGGGTGACAATGAGCAGTTCTTC | CASIAGGDNEQFF